The TCR beta chain described here comes from a study of blood T cell repertoires in COVID-19. Across the study: Donors in the United States, Italy and Spain gave samples during acute or convalescent COVID-19. The analysed material was cDNA or gDNA that came from T cells, B-cell-depleted T cells, or PBMCs.

The V gene end was trimmed by 7 bases and the J gene end by 7 bases; junction bases not matched to a gene: 11. Looked up from germline, CDR1 is GTSNPN and CDR2 is SVGIG (reference sequence). The CDR3 length is 13 residues. In the source study's methods: Amplifying reference gene primers gave estimates of nucleated cell counts. The data were produced by immunoSEQ multiplex PCR, yet TCRdb's version contains in-frame clones alone and is incomplete. That table is the source of V, J and clone size, and D and trimming were worked out from the DNA. Of over 90,000 clones in the sample, around 73% were seen once.

This chain connects TRBV30 to TRBJ1-2; 8 bases align to TRBD1. The specimen sequenced was peripheral blood. The clonotype comes from a man aged 55 to 70 with active or convalescent COVID-19. CDR3 coding DNA: TGTGCCTCCCCAGGCAGGGGGCGGTTTGGCTACACCTTC. Its protein product is CASPGRGRFGYTF.